The following is a TCR beta chain sequence with its context. The data were obtained in a study of blood T cell repertoires in COVID-19. At the level of the study: Donors in the United States, Italy and Spain gave samples during acute or convalescent COVID-19. T cells, B-cell-depleted T cells, or PBMCs provided the cDNA or gDNA that served as material.

Original handling: Reference gene primers were amplified, and this amplification served to estimate nucleated cell counts. Measured with immunoSEQ multiplex PCR; TCRdb has only the in-frame clones, and not every one. V, J and clone size are those of that table, while D and trimming were read from the DNA. The repertoire holds over 25,000 clones, about 79% seen once, with about 14% in the top ten. V was trimmed by 1 base and J by 0 bases, leaving 5 bases between them. CDR1 and CDR2 (germline): SGHTS, YDEGEE. The CDR3 sequence is 13 residues long. The TCR comes from a human donor in a cohort sampled during active COVID-19. The chain uses TRBV5-8 and TRBJ2-7; no clear D. Sequencing input: peripheral blood. The CDR3 loop reads CASSLTSSYEQYF. The CDR3 DNA reads as TGTGCCAGCAGCTTGACAAGCTCCTACGAGCAGTACTTC.